This TCR beta chain was identified during a study of OX40 agonist ivuxolimab in advanced cancers. Describing the broader study: Ivuxolimab was a fully human IgG2 agonistic monoclonal antibody targeting the costimulatory receptor OX40 (CD134). Intravenous ivuxolimab was administered to patients every 2 weeks at six dose levels: 0.01, 0.1, 0.3, 1.5, 3 and 10 mg/kg. Among the approximately 50 dose-escalation patients, approximately 20 had hepatocellular carcinoma, roughly 15 melanoma, 9 renal cell carcinoma and 9 head and neck cancer. In the dose-escalation cohort, more than 80% of patients were male, and the mean age was around 65 years with a range of roughly 20 to 79. Patients were allowed to have had prior anti-PD-1, anti-PD-L1 or anti-CTLA-4 therapy, and approximately 40% of the dose-escalation patients had been treated with checkpoint inhibitors. Partial responses occurred in three dose-escalation patients, of whom one had hepatocellular carcinoma and two had cutaneous melanoma. Peripheral TCRbeta sequencing aimed to test whether ivuxolimab altered TCR sequence diversity and caused clonal T-cell expansion. The paper reports the monotherapy dose-escalation portion (N ≈ 50 patients) of the phase I ivuxolimab trial. What the authors observed across the whole study: Low levels of normalized T-cell clonal expansion were also seen in some patients who did not respond. After ivuxolimab, CD8+ T cells had more expanded clones than CD4+ T cells on average. In the 0.1-3.0 mg/kg groups, partial responders were among the patients with the lowest normalized peripheral clonal expansion, particularly in CD8+ T cells. At doses of 0.1 to 3.0 mg/kg, clonal expansion of both CD4+ and CD8+ blood T cells was observed from baseline to week 6. Which antigens the clonally expanded peripheral T cells were specific for was not determined.

The trial excluded patients who had a history of autoimmune disease or who were on systemic immunosuppression. Peripheral blood for TCR sequencing was collected from all dose cohorts at baseline, on cycle 4 day 1, and on cycle 7 day 1. Samples came from an open-label, multicenter, first-in-human phase I dose-escalation trial of ivuxolimab. Adults with locally advanced or metastatic melanoma, renal cell, hepatocellular, or head and neck squamous cell carcinoma were enrolled in the trial. Before TCR sequencing, CD4+ T cells and CD8+ T cells from peripheral blood were sorted into separate populations. Relative to germline, V is 2 bases shorter and J is 6 bases shorter, with 18 bases between their ends. From the germline V gene, CDR1 is MGHDK and CDR2 is SYGVNS. The CDR3 contains 16 residues, cysteine and phenylalanine counted. Of the read, only the CDR3 DNA is kept; its 48 bases are in frame from base 1.

In regard to this clone: The antigen it binds to is not known. No base qualities exist here, and no much larger clone lies one base off it.

To sequence the TCRbeta CDR3 region, genomic DNA was isolated from the sorted cells. The immunoSEQ Assay was used for sequencing of TCRbeta CDR3 regions. TCRdb re-hosts the immuneACCESS table, in-frame sequences only. Its copies lack some clones; in the studies checked, an unresolved V gene accounts for under half of them, and the cause for the rest is not known. The sample contains roughly 75,000 clones, about 86% of them found a single time. The ten top clones hold 6.5% of the sample. This TCR was recovered from an adult with an advanced solid tumor such as melanoma, head and neck, liver or kidney cancer. This sample comprised CD4+ or CD8+ T cells sorted from blood, obtained in a trial of the OX40 agonist ivuxolimab. The sequence links TRBV25-1 to TRBJ2-3; the best D guess is TRBD2, with 5 bases matching. CDR3 loop: CASSEPGLGSRDTQYF. The DNA sequence follows: TGTGCCAGCAGTGAACCGGGTCTGGGGAGTCGGGATACGCAGTATTTT.